A selection of T cell receptor beta chains follows, all from one sample in a study of blood T cell repertoires in COVID-19. Sequencing was performed with immunoSEQ multiplex PCR; in TCRdb, only in-frame clones are kept and a portion is missing. The sample has roughly 200,000 clones; about 88% are singletons. The specimen sequenced was PBMCs or T cells enriched from blood (not recorded which). The receptor set was obtained from a woman aged 40 to 50 with acute COVID-19. Each CDR3 is given without its conserved first and last residue.

>TRBV5-6
ASSFPGGDSYEQY
>TRBV6-2/TRBV6-3
ASSPVGGSVAGERRNEQF
>TRBV14
AKERGQGRNTIY
>TRBV19
ASSINRGSGELF
>TRBV12-5
ASGGQLGEKLF
>TRBV5-4
ASSLRESGKFF
>TRBV4-1
ASSQGQGGEQY
>TRBV13
ASSYGGLAGDQPQH
>TRBV3-1/TRBV3-2
ASSVRGGGTEAF
>TRBV21-1
ASSKGTGAPDTQY